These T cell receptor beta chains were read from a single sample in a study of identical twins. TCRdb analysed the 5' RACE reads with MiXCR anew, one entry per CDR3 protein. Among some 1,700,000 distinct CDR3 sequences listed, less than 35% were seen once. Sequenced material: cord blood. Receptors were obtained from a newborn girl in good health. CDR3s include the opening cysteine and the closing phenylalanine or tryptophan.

CASSQLRGDTQYF,TRBJ2-3,TRBV4-1
CSARGGGGYNEQYF,TRBJ2-5,TRBV20-1
CAWNLGASLYNEQFF,TRBJ2-1,TRBV30
CASSLASGGTTDTQYF,TRBJ2-3,TRBV5-1
CASSVTGGREQYF,TRBJ2-7,TRBV7-9
CASRFISTSGYNEQFF,TRBJ2-1,TRBV27
CASSLGGQYNELFF,TRBJ2-1,TRBV7-6
CASSYGSQVNNSPLHF,TRBJ1-6,TRBV6-6
CASRRTGTGNEKLFF,TRBJ1-4,TRBV2
CASSYSSTGLGQYF,TRBJ2-3,TRBV6-6
CASSQEGANGYTF,TRBJ1-2,TRBV4-2
CASSLGGRVHEQYF,TRBJ2-7,TRBV12-3/TRBV12-4
CASSLYRDRGANYGYTF,TRBJ1-2,TRBV5-1
CASSPRSQLGYEQYF,TRBJ2-7,TRBV7-2
CASSPGLAGAHEQFF,TRBJ2-1,TRBV28
CASSQDISRGIADTQYF,TRBJ2-3,TRBV3-1
CAISELGTTADTQYF,TRBJ2-3,TRBV10-3
CASGGILGDYGYTF,TRBJ1-2,TRBV10-2
CASRLGRGRLSSPLHF,TRBJ1-6,TRBV6-1
CASSSTGGFGYTF,TRBJ1-2,TRBV28
CTSSKRHGVPITDTQYF,TRBJ2-3,TRBV21-1
CAISEAALNSPLHF,TRBJ1-6,TRBV10-3
CASSVATSGTGELFF,TRBJ2-2,TRBV9
CASSPLGGSGWTDTQYF,TRBJ2-3,TRBV28
CASSEHAGPQETQYF,TRBJ2-5,TRBV6-1
CASSSLGAGDYGYTF,TRBJ1-2,TRBV27
CASSGRNTGTGGFSSYEQYF,TRBJ2-7,TRBV15
CASSSRVTYEQYF,TRBJ2-7,TRBV19
CASSFGMRGDTQYF,TRBJ2-3,TRBV12-3/TRBV12-4